This TCR beta chain was captured by sequencing in a study of graft-versus-host responses after intestinal transplantation. Study-wide context: Among the recipients, all got anti-thymocyte globulin induction and then tacrolimus and steroids for about 3 years.

With regard to this clone: Its antigen remains unidentified.

Notes on the study in general: An association linked early post-transplant HvG declines with peak circulating GvH clone levels. GvH clones were found in recipient marrow; some appeared first in ileum or blood. Elevated graft-versus-host to host-versus-graft clonal ratios in allografts were recorded for patients with graft-donor T cell macrochimerism.

Measured with immunoSEQ multiplex PCR; TCRdb has only the in-frame clones, and not every one. The sample has around 100,000 clones; 93% are singletons. The CDR3 is 14 amino acids. Trimming stripped 10 bases from V and 8 bases from J, with 23 bases between. Germline assignment: CDR1 MDHEN and CDR2 SYDVKM. The V and J genes are TRBV28 and TRBJ1-1; D may be TRBD1 (6 bases). The TCR was taken from a human donor who was the organ donor for an intestinal transplant. This specimen consisted of unstimulated CD8+ T cells sorted from spleen or lymph node cells, obtained before transplant. This CDR3 is CATKKSIQGHEAFF. CDR3 nucleotide sequence: TGTGCCACTAAGAAATCAATACAGGGCCACGAAGCTTTCTTT.